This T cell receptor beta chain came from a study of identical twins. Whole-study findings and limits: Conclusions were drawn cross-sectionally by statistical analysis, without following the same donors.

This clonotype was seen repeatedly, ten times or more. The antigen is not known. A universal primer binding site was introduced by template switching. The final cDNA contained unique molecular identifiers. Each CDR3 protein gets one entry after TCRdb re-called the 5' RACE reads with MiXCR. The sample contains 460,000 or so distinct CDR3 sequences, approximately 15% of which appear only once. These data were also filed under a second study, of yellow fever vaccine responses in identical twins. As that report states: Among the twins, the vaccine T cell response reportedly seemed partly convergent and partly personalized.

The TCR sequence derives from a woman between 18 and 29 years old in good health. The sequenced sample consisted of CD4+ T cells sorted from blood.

Here the CDR3 DNA reads TGTGCCAGCAGTCCCCGGAACGCCCCGAACACCGGGGAGCTGTTTTTT. Encoded protein: CASSPRNAPNTGELFF. V usage is TRBV12-3 or TRBV12-4 and J usage is TRBJ2-2; D remains ambiguous. V lost 5 bases and J lost 0, with 13 bases in between. This CDR3 is built from 16 residues.